This T cell receptor (beta chain) was identified in a study of T cells in Graves' hyperthyroidism and ophthalmopathy. As for the study in general: Pretreatment peripheral blood was obtained at initial diagnosis.

Recently diagnosed hyperthyroidism of less than 2 months' duration affected patients aged 18 to 65. Uncontrolled infections, other autoimmune diseases, pregnancy or lactation led to exclusion of patients. The CDR3 loop spans 15 amino acids. Germline CDR1 is SGHNT and CDR2 is YENEEA. V lost 1 base and J 2 bases, leaving 11 bases between the germline ends. This clonotype has at least ten counts. Amplification targeted TCR beta CDR3 regions from RNA transcripts. The study used the HTBI primer set for a first-round RT-PCR of the TCR CDR3. TCRdb itself ran the multiplex PCR reads through MiXCR, one entry per CDR3 protein. This sample has a few hundred thousand distinct CDR3 sequences, with 20% to 25% found just once.

The chain links TRBV11-3 to TRBJ2-5; D gene ambiguous. The sequence was obtained from a man aged 50-60 years with Graves' hyperthyroidism. The sequenced sample consisted of blood. CDR3 sequence: CASSLGLGLQETQYF. CDR3 DNA: TGTGCCAGCAGCTTAGGGCTGGGATTACAAGAGACCCAGTACTTC.